The entry below gives a single TCR beta chain sequence along with its context. Its target is unknown. This CDR3 is built from 14 residues. Trimming took off 0 bases at V and 4 bases at J, with 8 bases between the two ends. Germline V gene lookup returns CDR1 KGHSH and CDR2 LQKENI. Sequenced by immunoSEQ multiplex PCR; TCRdb stores in-frame clones only, minus some. The sample has roughly 680,000 clones; more than 70% are singletons. This sample is part of a study of Ad26.COV2.S vaccination and SARS-CoV-2 variants. Study-level findings and limits: Spike-specific responses of CD8+ and CD4+ T cells were reported to display substantial breadth after vaccination.

Treatment in this sample: roughly 19 received Ad26.COV2.S at low or high dose, single or two shots; five or six received placebo; per-sample allocation not given. After the first vaccine or placebo injection, samples were drawn on day 63. This clonotype originated in a person between 18 and 60 years old who received the Ad26.COV2.S COVID-19 vaccine or a placebo. The chain joins TRBV18 to TRBJ2-3; D remains ambiguous. Here the sequenced sample was peripheral blood, taken in a trial of Ad26.COV2.S vaccine versus placebo. The CDR3 sequence is CASSPPPGADTQYF. DNA for the CDR3: TGTGCCAGCTCACCACCGCCAGGCGCAGATACGCAGTATTTT. Full variable domain (remainder filled in from reference TRBV18 and TRBJ2-3): NAGVMQNPRHLVRRRGQEARLRCSPMKGHSHVYWYRQLPEEGLKFMVYLQKENIIDESGMPKERFSAEFPKEGPSILRIQQVVRGDSAAYFCASSPPPGADTQYFGPGTRLTVL.